The 9 T cell receptor beta chains below all came from one sample that was sequenced in a study of T-cell memory formation after mild COVID-19. Each CDR3 protein gets one entry after TCRdb re-called the 5' RACE reads with MiXCR. This table holds 40,000 to 60,000 distinct CDR3 sequences, 25% to 35% found once. Material: PBMCs or a T cell subset sorted from them (not recorded which). The receptors originated from a man between 18 and 29 years old who had mild COVID-19 (a few samples of this study predate the infection). Cell type and time point are not known.

CDR3 amino acids: CSVERGVNEQFF. DNA of the CDR3: TGCAGCGTTGAACGGGGGGTGAATGAGCAGTTCTTC. This chain uses TRBV29-1 with TRBJ2-1; 7 positions match TRBD2. The CDR3 is 12 residues long. Germline V gene data show CDR1 as SQVTM and CDR2 as ANQGSEA. The V gene end was trimmed by 2 bases and the J gene end by 7 bases; junction bases not matched to a gene: 2.

This sequence joins TRBV7-2 and TRBJ1-6; D is undetermined. Germline V CDR1 and CDR2: SGHTA, FQGNSA. The CDR3 spans 15 residues. Trimming stripped 5 bases from V and 7 bases from J, with 15 bases between. Here the CDR3 reads CASSLGVGINSPLHF. The DNA of the CDR3 is TGTGCCAGCAGCCTGGGCGTGGGGATCAATTCACCCCTCCACTTT. Full variable domain (outside the CDR3, taken from reference TRBV7-2 and TRBJ1-6): GAGVSQSPSNKVTEKGKDVELRCDPISGHTALYWYRQSLGQGLEFLIYFQGNSAPDKSGLPSDRFSAERTGGSVSTLTIQRTQQEDSAVYLCASSLGVGINSPLHFGNGTRLTVT.

The chain has TRBV21-1 and TRBJ2-2; TRBD2 was called by the table and not checked on the DNA. TRBV21-1 is deemed a pseudogene. The CDR3 length is 16 residues. This CDR3 is CASSKALAGNTGELFF. CDR3 bases: TGTGCCAGCAGCAAAGCGCTAGCGGGGAACACCGGGGAGCTGTTTTTT.

The table lists this clonotype with a few counts. The rearrangement uses TRBV6-5 and TRBJ1-6; D unresolved. CDR3 size: 16 residues. The germline V gene has CDR1 MNHEY and CDR2 SVGAGI. Deletions cut 5 bases from V and 0 bases from J, with 11 bases between. The CDR3 here is CASSRNPSSYNSPLHF. DNA for the CDR3: TGTGCCAGCAGTCGTAACCCGAGCTCCTATAATTCACCCCTCCACTTT.

The chain links TRBV12-3 or TRBV12-4 to TRBJ2-1, with 10 bases lining up with TRBD2. The CDR3 covers 15 residues. V lost 6 bases to trimming and J lost 11 bases; unmatched junction nucleotides: 13. CDR3 region: CASRLSGGADEKQFF. In DNA, the CDR3 is TGTGCCAGCAGACTCAGCGGGGGGGCCGACGAGAAGCAGTTCTTC.

This chain connects TRBV7-2 to TRBJ2-3, with 15 bases matching TRBD2. Unmatched junction bases numbered 2, after V lost 3 bases and J lost 7 bases. The CDR3 runs 15 residues. Germline CDR1 reads SGHTA; CDR2 reads FQGNSA. The CDR3 sequence is CASSLGLAGGNTQYF. CDR3 coding DNA: TGTGCCAGCAGCTTGGGACTAGCGGGGGGTAATACGCAGTATTTT.

The chain is built from TRBV6-2 or TRBV6-3 and TRBJ2-1; maybe TRBD1 (6 bases). There are 13 residues in the CDR3. From germline, CDR1 is MNHEY and CDR2 SVGEGT. Deletions cut 6 bases from V and 4 bases from J, with 10 bases between. CDR3 nucleotides: TGTGCCAGCAGCTTCGGACAGTACAATGAGCAGTTCTTC. This encodes CASSFGQYNEQFF.

This clonotype was seen only a few times. The V call is TRBV6-2 or TRBV6-3, the J call TRBJ1-5; D might be TRBD1 (5 bases). The CDR3 is made up of 16 amino acids. V shed 0 bases and J shed 5 bases, with 14 bases lying between them. CDR1 MNHEY and CDR2 SVGEGT come from the germline V gene. CDR3 amino acids: CASSYSTSRAHQPQHF. The CDR3 DNA sequence: TGTGCCAGCAGTTACTCTACTTCCAGGGCCCATCAGCCCCAGCATTTT.

J is TRBJ1-6 and V is TRBV2, with TRBD1 as a possible D gene (5 bases). Trimming stripped 5 bases from V and 2 bases from J, with 7 bases between. The germline V gene has CDR1 SNHLY and CDR2 FYNNEI. This CDR3 is 14 amino acids long. CDR3 DNA sequence: TGTGCCAGCAGTAAGGGACCCTATAATTCACCCCTCCACTTT. Translating gives CASSKGPYNSPLHF.